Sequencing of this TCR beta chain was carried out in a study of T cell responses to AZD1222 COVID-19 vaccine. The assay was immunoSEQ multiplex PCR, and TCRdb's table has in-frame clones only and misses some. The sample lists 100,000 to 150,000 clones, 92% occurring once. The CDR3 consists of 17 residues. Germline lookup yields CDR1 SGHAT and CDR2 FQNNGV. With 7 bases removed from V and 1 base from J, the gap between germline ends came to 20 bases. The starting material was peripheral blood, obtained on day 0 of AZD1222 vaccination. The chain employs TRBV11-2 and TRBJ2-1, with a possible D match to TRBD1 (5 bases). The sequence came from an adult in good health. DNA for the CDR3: TGTGCCAGCACTCACCTCAAACGGGCAGGGTCCTACAATGAGCAGTTCTTC. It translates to CASTHLKRAGSYNEQFF.